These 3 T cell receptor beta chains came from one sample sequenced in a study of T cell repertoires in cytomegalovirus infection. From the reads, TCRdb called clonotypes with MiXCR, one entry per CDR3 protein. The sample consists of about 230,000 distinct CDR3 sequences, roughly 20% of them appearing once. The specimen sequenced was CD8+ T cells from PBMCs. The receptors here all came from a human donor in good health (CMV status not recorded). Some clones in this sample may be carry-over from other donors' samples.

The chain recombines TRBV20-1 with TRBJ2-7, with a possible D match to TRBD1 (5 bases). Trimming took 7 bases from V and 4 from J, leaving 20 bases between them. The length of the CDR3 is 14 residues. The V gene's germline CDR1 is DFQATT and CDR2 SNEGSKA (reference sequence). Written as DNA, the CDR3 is TGCAGTGGACGTCCGGACACCCTACTATACGAGCAGTACTTC. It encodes CSGRPDTLLYEQYF.

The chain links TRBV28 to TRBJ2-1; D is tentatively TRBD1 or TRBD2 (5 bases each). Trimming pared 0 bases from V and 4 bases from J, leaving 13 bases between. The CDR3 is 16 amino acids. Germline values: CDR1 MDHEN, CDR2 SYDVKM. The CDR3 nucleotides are TGTGCCAGCAGTTTATGGGGGGACGGGCCATACAATGAGCAGTTCTTC. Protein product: CASSLWGDGPYNEQFF. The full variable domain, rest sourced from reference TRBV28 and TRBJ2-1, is DVKVTQSSRYLVKRTGEKVFLECVQDMDHENMFWYRQDPGLGLRLIYFSYDVKMKEKGDIPEGYSVSREKKERFSLILESASTNQTSMYLCASSLWGDGPYNEQFFGPGTRLTVL.

CDR3 sequence: CSVESPGWFEQFF. The DNA for the CDR3 is TGCAGCGTTGAAAGTCCAGGGTGGTTTGAGCAGTTCTTC. The chain joins TRBV29-1 to TRBJ2-1; a possible D gene is TRBD1 (5 bases). The CDR3 has 13 residues. CDR1 is SQVTM, CDR2 ANQGSEA, per germline. Trimming removed 2 bases from V and 9 bases from J, with 14 bases in between.